This TCR beta chain was captured by sequencing in a study of cytomegalovirus exposure and HLA in healthy donors (dated by TCRdb to 2016 to 2017). In the study overall: According to a later analysis, the 120 or so validation repertoires were produced on the same platform as the 666 repertoires of the first cohort. High-throughput TCR immunosequencing, statistical association of individual TCRs with disease status, and machine learning were combined to predict cytomegalovirus infection status. Along with the approximately 620-subject first cohort, a separate validation cohort of around 120 different subjects was used. The study was designed to test whether signatures of past pathogen exposure could be identified by cataloging public T cell receptors. Study-level results and caveats: Cytomegalovirus status was reported to be diagnosed by the classifier with high specificity and sensitivity in both the original and validation cohorts. The study gave a list of 150 to 200 TCR beta chains associated with cytomegalovirus. Most TCR sequences were seen in very few donors, while some public TCRs were found in many individuals. In vitro tests confirmed that a few of the cytomegalovirus-associated TCR beta chains recognize cytomegalovirus antigens. The authors suggested that the approach could potentially be generalized to other disease states and immunological phenotypes. All 120 or so repertoires were used to score co-occurrence in the validation cohort in a later analysis, because that analysis had no HLA typing for the cohort. Subsequent analysis determined that TCRs grouped into clusters in the first cohort also showed a tendency toward co-occurrence across the roughly 130 validation repertoires, and approximately 94% of cluster scores exceeded 0.

Libraries were made using the immunoSEQ multiplex PCR assay. As for the original processing: A statistical classification framework was built to diagnose cytomegalovirus status from the catalog of TCR beta chain sequences. TCRdb re-hosts the immuneACCESS table, in-frame sequences only. Its copies lack some clones; in the studies checked, an unresolved V gene accounts for under half of them, and the cause for the rest is not known. The DNA gave D and trimming, while V, J and clone size come from that table. This sample comprises 80,000 to 100,000 clones, roughly 85% of them detected only once. The ten most abundant clones make up roughly 3.8% of the sample. According to the germline V gene, CDR1 reads LGHNA and CDR2 reads YNFKEQ. The CDR3 numbers 15 residues from cysteine through phenylalanine. Of the read, only the CDR3 DNA is kept; its 45 bases are in frame from base 1. Trimmed from V: 6 bases; trimmed from J: 1 base; junction bases lacking a gene match: 3.

Concerning this clone itself: This receptor's antigen is unknown. Base-call qualities are not available, and no considerably larger clone is one nucleotide away.

Separate from the approximately 670-subject first cohort, the validation cohort of around 130 subjects was the group to which the donors belonged. Sample: PBMCs. The receptor was derived from a woman aged 25 to 45 in good health and CMV-seronegative. The chain couples TRBV4-2 to TRBJ2-2; 9 of the junction bases match TRBD1. The nucleotides are TGTGCCAGCAGGGGACAGGGAGTGAACACCGGGGAGCTGTTTTTT. This sequence encodes CASRGQGVNTGELFF.